This entry lists 17 T cell receptor beta chains sequenced from one sample in a study of CD8 T cells in Susac syndrome. Reverse transcription of roughly 0.5 to 1 ug RNA used random hexamers. From the immunoSEQ multiplex PCR reads, TCRdb called clonotypes with MiXCR, one entry per CDR3 protein. The sample includes 50,000 or so distinct CDR3 sequences, around 92% seen only once; the top ten take roughly 0.45%. The sequenced material came from CD8+ T cells from PBMCs. The source is a human donor in good health.

V is TRBV20-1 and J is TRBJ1-5; D ambiguous. CDR1 and CDR2 from the germline V gene are DFQATT and SNEGSKA (reference sequence). V was clipped by 3 bases and J by 0 bases, with 9 bases between them. The CDR3 runs 14 residues. The DNA of the CDR3 is TGCAGTGCTAGGGTGGGATATAGCAATCAGCCCCAGCATTTT. This encodes CSARVGYSNQPQHF.

The chain links TRBV29-1 to TRBJ2-7, with D tentatively TRBD2 (5 bases). The CDR3 runs to 13 residues. Trimming stripped 1 base from V and 3 bases from J, with 10 bases between. Germline CDR1 SQVTM, CDR2 ANQGSEA. The DNA of the CDR3 is TGCAGCGTTGAAGGTAGCGCTTTCTACGAGCAGTACTTC. It translates to CSVEGSAFYEQYF.

There are a few counts of this clonotype. V is TRBV29-1 and J is TRBJ2-7; 15 positions agree with TRBD2. This CDR3 spans 14 amino acids. CDR1 SQVTM and CDR2 ANQGSEA come from the germline V gene. The J segment lost 5 bases and the V segment lost 4 bases, leaving 3 bases of the junction unmatched. CDR3 residues: CSVAGTSGRHEQYF. The CDR3 region has the DNA TGCAGCGTTGCCGGGACTAGCGGGAGGCACGAGCAGTACTTC.

The chain recombines TRBV2 with TRBJ2-7; TRBD2 matches at 12 bases. In germline, CDR1 is SNHLY, CDR2 FYNNEI. Trimming at V came to 8 bases and at J to 4 bases, leaving 15 bases not matched to a gene. The CDR3 is 17 residues long. Here the CDR3 reads CASLTSGSSRAMYEQYF. The CDR3 DNA follows: TGTGCCAGCCTGACTAGCGGGAGTTCCAGGGCCATGTACGAGCAGTACTTC. Together with reference TRBV2 and TRBJ2-7, the CDR3 gives the full variable domain: EPEVTQTPSHQVTQMGQEVILRCVPISNHLYFYWYRQILGQKVEFLVSFYNNEISEKSEIFDDQFSVERPDGSNFTLKIRSTKLEDSAMYFCASLTSGSSRAMYEQYFGPGTRLTVT.

This chain uses TRBV6-1 with TRBJ1-5; 7 nucleotides line up with TRBD1. This CDR3 is 16 amino acids long. Looked up from germline, CDR1 is MNHNS and CDR2 is SASEGT. V trimming: 7 bases; J trimming: 0 bases; junction bases outside the gene matches: 9. This chain's CDR3 is CASITGAGYSNQPQHF. CDR3 bases: TGTGCCAGCATCACAGGGGCGGGATATAGCAATCAGCCCCAGCATTTT.

The chain has TRBV29-1 and TRBJ1-3; no clear D gene. Germline CDR1 reads SQVTM; CDR2 reads ANQGSEA. CDR3 size: 13 residues. Trimming removed 1 base from V and 3 bases from J, with 7 bases in between. The CDR3 DNA follows: TGCAGCGTTGAAGGGGCAGTTGGAAACACCATATATTTT. Its translation: CSVEGAVGNTIYF.

This clonotype was detected once. The chain has TRBV6-4 and TRBJ1-5, with a possible D match to TRBD1 (5 bases). V shed 5 bases and J shed 5 bases, with 22 bases lying between them. The CDR3 has 17 amino acids. Per germline, CDR1 MRHNA and CDR2 SNTAGT. CDR3 DNA sequence: TGTGCCAGCAGTTCATGTCCTCCGGCAGGGATAGATCAGCCCCAGCATTTT. Translated, it gives CASSSCPPAGIDQPQHF.

This clonotype was seen only a few times. The rearrangement joins TRBV15 to TRBJ1-3; possible D gene TRBD1, 5 bases. Germline V CDR1 and CDR2: LNHNV, YYDKDF (reference sequence). With 2 bases removed from V and 2 bases from J, the gap between germline ends came to 19 bases. This CDR3 has 18 residues. The CDR3 sequence: CATSRRRTNRNPGNTIYF. The CDR3, as DNA: TGTGCCACCAGCAGACGAAGAACCAACAGGAACCCTGGAAACACCATATATTTT. The complete variable domain, with remaining parts taken from reference TRBV15 and TRBJ1-3, reads DAMVIQNPRYQVTQFGKPVTLSCSQTLNHNVMYWYQQKSSQAPKLLFHYYDKDFNNEADTPDNFQSRRPNTSFCFLDIRSPGLGDTAMYLCATSRRRTNRNPGNTIYFGEGSWLTVV.

This chain uses TRBV29-1 with TRBJ1-1, with D possibly TRBD1 on 6 matching bases. CDR3 length: 15 residues. Trimming shortened V by 5 bases and J by 4 bases, and 20 bases separated the two germline ends. Germline V gene lookup returns CDR1 SQVTM and CDR2 ANQGSEA. Here the CDR3 reads CSVSDWGGLGTEAFF. Here the CDR3 DNA reads TGCAGCGTTAGCGACTGGGGGGGCTTGGGCACTGAAGCTTTCTTT.

The chain joins TRBV7-9 to TRBJ2-2; TRBD1 matches 7 bases. The junction had 4 bases not matched to a gene; V was cut back by 2 bases and J by 4 bases. CDR1 and CDR2 (germline): SEHNR, FQNEAQ (reference sequence). This CDR3 is 15 amino acids long. The CDR3 loop reads CASSLLTGSTGELFF. For the CDR3, the DNA is TGTGCCAGCAGCTTACTGACAGGGAGCACCGGGGAGCTGTTTTTT.

The chain links TRBV30 to TRBJ2-1; D not certain. V was trimmed by 2 bases and J by 9 bases, leaving 8 bases between them. Germline V gene lookup returns CDR1 GTSNPN and CDR2 SVGIG (reference sequence). The CDR3 contains 11 residues. This chain's CDR3 is CAWSQAPEQFF. The CDR3 DNA follows: TGTGCCTGGAGTCAGGCGCCTGAGCAGTTCTTC.

The V call is TRBV4-1, the J call TRBJ2-1; 9 bases match TRBD2. CDR3 length: 18 amino acids. The V gene end was trimmed by 2 bases and the J gene end by 4 bases; junction bases not matched to a gene: 12. From germline, CDR1 is MGHRA and CDR2 YSYEKL. CDR3 sequence reads: CASSQPPVGSGSYNEQFF. The CDR3 coding sequence is TGCGCCAGCAGCCAACCTCCGGTGGGTAGCGGGAGTTACAATGAGCAGTTCTTC.

The V call is TRBV20-1, the J call TRBJ2-7; D might be TRBD2 (7 bases). This CDR3 spans 13 amino acids. The germline V gene encodes CDR1 DFQATT and CDR2 SNEGSKA (reference sequence). Trimming took 1 base from V and 3 from J, leaving 10 bases between them. The CDR3 DNA sequence: TGCAGTGCTAGAGCGGGGGGCTACTACGAGCAGTACTTC. Residues: CSARAGGYYEQYF.

The chain recombines TRBV20-1 with TRBJ2-5; TRBD2 might be the D (5 bases). Per germline, CDR1 DFQATT and CDR2 SNEGSKA (reference sequence). V dropped 0 bases and J dropped 5 bases, with 10 bases sitting between them. This CDR3 spans 13 amino acids. CDR3: CSARDLGDETQYF. CDR3 DNA: TGCAGTGCTAGAGATCTGGGAGACGAGACCCAGTACTTC.

This rearrangement joins TRBV5-6 to TRBJ2-7, with TRBD2 matching 11 bases. The CDR3 extends over 16 amino acids. Germline V gene sequence: CDR1 SGHDT, CDR2 YYEEEE. V lost 0 bases, J lost 4 bases, and 6 bases stayed unmatched. CDR3 bases: TGTGCCAGCAGCTTGGGTCTTAGCGGGAGGGAATACGAGCAGTACTTC. This translates into CASSLGLSGREYEQYF.

V gene TRBV10-3 combines with J gene TRBJ2-7; TRBD2 matches 12 bases. The CDR3 runs to 16 residues. Unmatched junction bases numbered 9, after V lost 5 bases and J lost 4 bases. Germline V gene lookup returns CDR1 ENHRY and CDR2 SYGVKD. The CDR3: CAISYLETSGSYEQYF. The DNA for the CDR3 is TGTGCCATCAGTTATTTAGAGACTAGCGGGAGTTACGAGCAGTACTTC.

The chain has TRBV30 and TRBJ1-1, with D unclear. The CDR3 totals 12 residues. The germline CDR1 and CDR2 sequences are GTSNPN and SVGIG (reference sequence). Trimming pared 0 bases from V and 5 bases from J, leaving 7 bases between. The CDR3 DNA reads as TGTGCCTGGAGTGTCCGCTGGACTGAAGCTTTCTTT. Protein: CAWSVRWTEAFF.